Following are 32 T cell receptor beta chains from one sample sequenced in a study of OX40 agonist ivuxolimab in advanced cancers. Method: immunoSEQ multiplex PCR; TCRdb's copy keeps in-frame clones and lacks some. The sample includes more than 25,000 clones, less than 85% of them seen just once. This material consisted of CD4+ or CD8+ T cells sorted from blood, taken in a trial of the OX40 agonist ivuxolimab. The source of these receptors is an adult with an advanced solid tumor such as melanoma, head and neck, liver or kidney cancer.

This chain joins TRBV7-2 and TRBJ2-7; tentatively, D is TRBD2 (5 bases). The ends were cut back, 5 bases at V and 3 bases at J, with 8 bases in the middle. This CDR3 comprises 12 residues. Germline CDR1 reads SGHTA; CDR2 reads FQGNSA. The CDR3 DNA sequence: TGTGCCAGCAGCCATACTAGCTACGAGCAGTACTTC. Residues: CASSHTSYEQYF.

For the CDR3, the DNA is TGTGCCAGCAGCGCCGGGACAGGGGACACTGAAGCTTTCTTT. This encodes CASSAGTGDTEAFF. The rearrangement joins TRBV9 to TRBJ1-1; 10 bases line up with TRBD1. Germline lookup yields CDR1 SGDLS and CDR2 YYNGEE. This CDR3 region has 14 residues. J lost 3 bases, V lost 3 bases, and 2 bases had no gene match.

The V gene is TRBV4-1, the J gene TRBJ2-2; D may be TRBD2 (6 bases). The CDR3 extends over 15 amino acids. Trimming left V 8 bases short and J 5 bases short, with 18 bases between. The V gene's germline CDR1 is MGHRA and CDR2 YSYEKL. This chain's CDR3 is CASRSTLAGTGELFF. The DNA of the CDR3 is TGCGCCAGCCGTTCTACTTTGGCGGGGACCGGGGAGCTGTTTTTT.

This chain links TRBV9 with TRBJ2-7, with 7 nucleotides matching TRBD2. Germline-derived CDR1 and CDR2 are SGDLS and YYNGEE. V was pared by 0 bases and J by 2 bases, with 11 bases of the junction left unmatched. The CDR3 is made up of 17 amino acids. The chain's CDR3 is CASSVAGGSLDPYEQYF. CDR3 sequence (DNA): TGTGCCAGCAGCGTAGCGGGGGGTAGCCTGGACCCCTACGAGCAGTACTTC.

The chain employs TRBV19 and TRBJ1-1, with D perhaps TRBD1 (6 bases). This CDR3 is 13 amino acids long. The V gene lost 6 bases and the J gene lost 7 bases, with 15 bases spanning the gap. In germline, CDR1 is LNHDA, CDR2 SQIVND (reference sequence). Here the CDR3 reads CASRFRGGGEAFF. The CDR3 DNA reads TGTGCCAGTAGGTTCAGAGGGGGGGGTGAAGCTTTCTTT.

This chain connects TRBV2 to TRBJ2-6; unclear D gene. Germline V gene sequence: CDR1 SNHLY, CDR2 FYNNEI. V was pared by 3 bases and J by 5 bases, with 20 bases between. The CDR3 length is 18 residues. The CDR3 nucleotides are TGTGCCAGCAGTGAGCTATTTTCGATACAAAGTCGGGCCAACGTCCTGACTTTC. This sequence encodes CASSELFSIQSRANVLTF.

The chain uses TRBV10-3 and TRBJ1-3; D gene uncertain. This CDR3 has 14 amino acids. The V gene lost 3 bases and the J gene lost 0 bases, with 6 bases spanning the gap. The germline V gene has CDR1 ENHRY and CDR2 SYGVKD. The CDR3 is CAISEDNSGNTIYF. Written as DNA, the CDR3 is TGTGCCATCAGTGAAGATAACTCTGGAAACACCATATATTTT.

The J gene is TRBJ1-4, the V gene TRBV4-1; TRBD1 matches at 7 bases. This CDR3 contains 15 residues. Per germline, CDR1 MGHRA and CDR2 YSYEKL. J lost 4 bases, V lost 0 bases, and 2 bases had no gene match. The DNA of the CDR3 is TGCGCCAGCAGCCAAGAGACAGGGCTTAATGAAAAACTGTTTTTT. This translates into CASSQETGLNEKLFF.

CDR3 sequence reads: CASSYSAVSAQYF. The CDR3 DNA is TGTGCCAGCAGTTACTCCGCCGTTTCGGCCCAGTACTTC. V gene TRBV6-5 combines with J gene TRBJ2-5; no reliable D call. The germline V gene encodes CDR1 MNHEY and CDR2 SVGAGI. The CDR3 totals 13 residues. V gave up 0 bases and J gave up 9 bases, with 11 bases separating them.

The V gene is TRBV11-2, the J gene TRBJ2-7; 11 nucleotides align to TRBD1. This CDR3 is 15 amino acids long. J lost 4 bases, V lost 5 bases, and 7 bases had no gene match. Germline V gives CDR1 SGHAT, CDR2 FQNNGV. CDR3 protein: CASSVGTGGGYEQYF. The CDR3 nucleotides read TGTGCCAGCAGCGTTGGGACAGGGGGTGGGTACGAGCAGTACTTC.

This clone was found a few times. J is TRBJ2-2 and V is TRBV7-6, with D perhaps matching TRBD1 (5 bases). Germline-derived CDR1 and CDR2 are SGHVS and FNYEAQ. The CDR3 contains 18 residues. Trimming cost V 2 bases and J 3 bases, with 19 bases left between them. The CDR3 region is CASSLTGARTPYTGELFF. The CDR3 DNA is TGTGCCAGCAGCTTAACGGGTGCGAGGACACCCTACACCGGGGAGCTGTTTTTT.

The V call is TRBV9, the J call TRBJ1-1; a weak D match, TRBD1 (5 bases). Germline CDR1 SGDLS, CDR2 YYNGEE. This CDR3 region has 10 residues. The CDR3 bases are TGTGACCACAGGTGGACTGAAGCTTTCTTT. Its protein is CDHRWTEAFF.

This clone was recorded only once. The gene calls are TRBV11-2 and TRBJ2-1, with 7 bases that match TRBD2. This CDR3 contains 16 residues. Looked up from germline, CDR1 is SGHAT and CDR2 is FQNNGV. The V segment lost 3 bases and the J segment 4 bases; nucleotides outside the gene matches: 9. CDR3 in amino acids: CASSFLAGEKYNEQFF. The CDR3 DNA is TGTGCCAGCAGCTTTTTGGCGGGGGAGAAGTACAATGAGCAGTTCTTC.

V and J are TRBV29-1 and TRBJ2-3; the D call may be TRBD1 or TRBD2 (6 bases each). The CDR3 length is 15 residues. Trimming left V 6 bases short and J 0 bases short, with 16 bases between. The germline V gene has CDR1 SQVTM and CDR2 ANQGSEA. For the CDR3, the DNA is TGCAGCGTGGAGGGGACAATAGCTAGCACAGATACGCAGTATTTT. It translates to CSVEGTIASTDTQYF.

The J gene is TRBJ1-1, the V gene TRBV30; TRBD1 agrees at 7 bases. J gave up 8 bases and V 0 bases, and 6 bases lay outside the gene matches. Per germline, CDR1 GTSNPN and CDR2 SVGIG (reference sequence). This CDR3 is built from 13 residues. CDR3 loop: CAWSVQGGAEAFF. DNA for the CDR3: TGTGCCTGGAGTGTGCAGGGGGGGGCAGAAGCTTTCTTT. Full variable domain (rest looked up from reference TRBV30 and TRBJ1-1): SQTIHQWPATLVQPVGSPLSLECTVEGTSNPNLYWYRQAAGRGLQLLFYSVGIGQISSEVPQNLSASRPQDRQFILSSKKLLLSDSGFYLCAWSVQGGAEAFFGQGTRLTVV.

Comments on this clone: Within the sample, other DNA sequences also encode this same CDR3. The rearrangement uses TRBV6-5 and TRBJ1-5; no clear D gene. This CDR3 is 13 amino acids long. Trimming pared 2 bases from V and 1 base from J, leaving 3 bases between. Germline V CDR1 and CDR2: MNHEY, SVGAGI. The CDR3 loop is CASSYGSNQPQHF. Written as DNA, the CDR3 is TGTGCCAGCAGTTACGGAAGCAATCAGCCCCAGCATTTT.

CDR3 nucleotide sequence: TGTGCCAGCAGTTATCAGGGCCTGAACACTGAAGCTTTCTTT. This gives the protein CASSYQGLNTEAFF. The chain carries TRBV25-1 and TRBJ1-1; tentatively, D is TRBD1 (5 bases). This CDR3 contains 14 residues. In germline, CDR1 is MGHDK, CDR2 SYGVNS. The germline V and J ends were trimmed by 5 bases and 0 bases, with 10 bases remaining between them. Full variable domain (outside the CDR3, taken from reference TRBV25-1 and TRBJ1-1): EADIYQTPRYLVIGTGKKITLECSQTMGHDKMYWYQQDPGMELHLIHYSYGVNSTEKGDLSSESTVSRIRTEHFPLTLESARPSHTSQYLCASSYQGLNTEAFFGQGTRLTVV.

A single count supports this clone. The genes are TRBV6-4 and TRBJ2-1; a weak D match, TRBD2 (6 bases). Germline lookup yields CDR1 MRHNA and CDR2 SNTAGT. The CDR3 is made up of 17 amino acids. Trimming took off 0 bases at V and 4 bases at J, with 16 bases between the two ends. CDR3 region: CASSDSWAGKRYNEQFF. In DNA form, the CDR3 reads TGTGCCAGCAGTGACTCATGGGCGGGGAAGAGGTACAATGAGCAGTTCTTC.

This clone has a single count. The rearrangement uses TRBV2 and TRBJ2-7; 8 bases match TRBD1. This CDR3 spans 14 amino acids. The V segment lost 2 bases and the J segment 6 bases; nucleotides outside the gene matches: 6. Germline V CDR1 and CDR2: SNHLY, FYNNEI. The CDR3 reads CASSEWDRTAEQYF. DNA for the CDR3: TGTGCCAGCAGTGAATGGGACAGGACTGCCGAGCAGTACTTC.

The sample holds one count of this clone. This chain joins TRBV6-6 and TRBJ2-1; D unclear. This CDR3 has 14 residues. Germline CDR1 and CDR2: MNHNY and SVGAGI (reference sequence). Trimming pared 4 bases from V and 8 bases from J, leaving 15 bases between. The CDR3 nucleotides are TGTGCCAGCAGTTGGGTCAACACTCGCGATGAGCAGTTCTTC. It specifies CASSWVNTRDEQFF.

CDR3 DNA: TGTGCCACCAGCAGAGTAGGGGGGTTGACCTACAATGAGCAGTTCTTC. Encoded protein: CATSRVGGLTYNEQFF. The J gene is TRBJ2-1, the V gene TRBV15; D tentatively fits TRBD1 or TRBD2 (6 bases each). The CDR3 has 16 residues. Trimming took off 1 base at V and 2 bases at J, with 12 bases between the two ends. CDR1 LNHNV and CDR2 YYDKDF come from the germline V gene (reference sequence). Supplemented by reference TRBV15 and TRBJ2-1, the full variable domain reads DAMVIQNPRYQVTQFGKPVTLSCSQTLNHNVMYWYQQKSSQAPKLLFHYYDKDFNNEADTPDNFQSRRPNTSFCFLDIRSPGLGDTAMYLCATSRVGGLTYNEQFFGPGTRLTVL.

V and J are TRBV25-1 and TRBJ2-2; 7 bases agree with TRBD1. This CDR3 region has 16 residues. J was trimmed by 3 bases and V by 5 bases; bases with no gene match: 9. Germline CDR1 reads MGHDK; CDR2 reads SYGVNS. The CDR3 loop is CASSYLPDRDTGELFF. The CDR3 DNA is TGTGCCAGCAGTTACCTCCCCGACAGGGACACCGGGGAGCTGTTTTTT.

The rearrangement joins TRBV11-2 to TRBJ2-7; 8 nucleotides agree with TRBD1. There are 14 residues in the CDR3. V lost 1 base and J lost 3; bases outside the gene matches: 2. Germline V gene lookup returns CDR1 SGHAT and CDR2 FQNNGV. CDR3 loop: CASSLGTGNYEQYF. The CDR3 region has the DNA TGTGCCAGCAGCTTAGGGACAGGGAACTACGAGCAGTACTTC. Combining the CDR3 with reference TRBV11-2 and TRBJ2-7 gives the whole variable domain EAGVAQSPRYKIIEKRQSVAFWCNPISGHATLYWYQQILGQGPKLLIQFQNNGVVDDSQLPKDRFSAERLKGVDSTLKIQPAKLEDSAVYLCASSLGTGNYEQYFGPGTRLTVT.

Here the CDR3 reads CASSLVTAAHEQYF. DNA for the CDR3: TGTGCCAGCAGCTTAGTTACAGCGGCCCACGAGCAGTACTTC. The chain couples TRBV7-9 to TRBJ2-7, with a weak D call TRBD2 (5 bases). The CDR3 contains 14 residues. V lost 1 base and J 5 bases, leaving 12 bases between the germline ends. Germline V gene data show CDR1 as SEHNR and CDR2 as FQNEAQ (reference sequence).

The chain uses TRBV6-1 and TRBJ2-7, with TRBD1 matching 9 bases. The CDR3 covers 14 residues. In germline, CDR1 is MNHNS, CDR2 SASEGT. V gave up 7 bases and J gave up 2 bases; unmatched junction bases: 6. The CDR3 nucleotides are TGTGCCAGCACCTGGACAGGGGAAGCCTACGAGCAGTACTTC. It codes for CASTWTGEAYEQYF.

The chain links TRBV7-6 to TRBJ1-2; 8 positions agree with TRBD1. CDR3 length equals 16 residues. Germline lookup yields CDR1 SGHVS and CDR2 FNYEAQ. Trimming cost V 1 base and J 4 bases; bases outside gene matches: 8. This CDR3 reads CASSLGGQDLSYGYTF. DNA of the CDR3: TGTGCCAGCAGCTTAGGGGGACAGGACTTATCCTATGGCTACACCTTC.

The genes are TRBV5-4 and TRBJ1-2; 12 nucleotides match TRBD1. With 4 bases clipped from V and 3 bases from J, the junction kept 13 bases outside the gene matches. Germline V CDR1 and CDR2: SGHNT, YYREEE (reference sequence). The CDR3 has 18 amino acids. The CDR3, as DNA: TGTGCCAGCAGCGCTAGTCCGGGACAGGGGGCTTCTCACTATGGCTACACCTTC. It codes for CASSASPGQGASHYGYTF.

The rearrangement links TRBV5-1 to TRBJ1-1; tentatively, D is TRBD1 (5 bases). The length of the CDR3 is 17 residues. Germline values: CDR1 SGHRS, CDR2 YFSETQ. The V end was cut by 0 bases, the J end by 0 bases, with 15 bases between. The CDR3 DNA sequence: TGCGCCAGCAGCTTGGGGGGGATTGCGGAGATGAACACTGAAGCTTTCTTT. It translates to CASSLGGIAEMNTEAFF. Drawing the rest from reference TRBV5-1 and TRBJ1-1, the complete variable domain is KAGVTQTPRYLIKTRGQQVTLSCSPISGHRSVSWYQQTPGQGLQFLFEYFSETQRNKGNFPGRFSGRQFSNSRSEMNVSTLELGDSALYLCASSLGGIAEMNTEAFFGQGTRLTVV.

V and J are TRBV6-6 and TRBJ1-1; D not resolved. Trimming shortened V by 3 bases and J by 0 bases, and 5 bases separated the two germline ends. The CDR3 spans 13 residues. The V gene's germline CDR1 is MNHNY and CDR2 SVGAGI (reference sequence). The CDR3 nucleotides read TGTGCCAGCAGTTATGAGGTGAACACTGAAGCTTTCTTT. This sequence encodes CASSYEVNTEAFF.

The CDR3 DNA sequence: TGTGCCAGCTCGAGGGAGCGGGGGTACGAGCAGTACTTC. It yields the protein CASSRERGYEQYF. The rearrangement links TRBV6-6 to TRBJ2-7, with 8 bases aligning to TRBD2. J lost 4 bases, V lost 8 bases, and 7 bases had no gene match. The CDR3 spans 13 residues. The germline V gene encodes CDR1 MNHNY and CDR2 SVGAGI (reference sequence).

This clone was recorded a few times. This sequence joins TRBV4-1 and TRBJ2-1; D gene ambiguous. Germline loops: CDR1 MGHRA, CDR2 YSYEKL. This CDR3 contains 13 residues. Trimming cost V 2 bases and J 7 bases, with 9 bases left between them. The CDR3 loop reads CASSQNVLNEQFF. The CDR3, as DNA: TGCGCCAGCAGCCAAAATGTATTAAATGAGCAGTTCTTC.

This chain links TRBV11-2 with TRBJ2-1; TRBD2 agrees at 10 bases. Germline assignment: CDR1 SGHAT and CDR2 FQNNGV. The V and J ends lost 1 base and 0 bases, in that order; junction bases with no gene match: 3. CDR3 size: 17 residues. CDR3 region: CASSLVTSGDSYNEQFF. CDR3 in DNA: TGTGCCAGCAGCTTAGTTACTAGCGGGGACTCCTACAATGAGCAGTTCTTC.